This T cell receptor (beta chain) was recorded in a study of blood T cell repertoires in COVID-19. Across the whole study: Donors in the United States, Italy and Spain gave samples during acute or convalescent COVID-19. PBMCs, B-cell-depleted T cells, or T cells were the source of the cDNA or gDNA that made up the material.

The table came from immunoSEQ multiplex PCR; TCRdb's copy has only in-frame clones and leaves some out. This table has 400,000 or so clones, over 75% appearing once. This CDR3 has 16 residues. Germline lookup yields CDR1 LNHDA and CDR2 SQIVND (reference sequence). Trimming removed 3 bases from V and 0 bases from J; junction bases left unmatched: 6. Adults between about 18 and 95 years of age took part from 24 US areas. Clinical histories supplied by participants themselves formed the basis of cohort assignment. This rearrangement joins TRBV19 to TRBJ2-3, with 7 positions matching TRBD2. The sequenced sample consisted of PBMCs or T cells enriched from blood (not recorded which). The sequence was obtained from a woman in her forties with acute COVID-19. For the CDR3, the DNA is TGTGCCAGTAGTATGGGGGGGGGTCCTAGCACAGATACGCAGTATTTT. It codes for CASSMGGGPSTDTQYF.